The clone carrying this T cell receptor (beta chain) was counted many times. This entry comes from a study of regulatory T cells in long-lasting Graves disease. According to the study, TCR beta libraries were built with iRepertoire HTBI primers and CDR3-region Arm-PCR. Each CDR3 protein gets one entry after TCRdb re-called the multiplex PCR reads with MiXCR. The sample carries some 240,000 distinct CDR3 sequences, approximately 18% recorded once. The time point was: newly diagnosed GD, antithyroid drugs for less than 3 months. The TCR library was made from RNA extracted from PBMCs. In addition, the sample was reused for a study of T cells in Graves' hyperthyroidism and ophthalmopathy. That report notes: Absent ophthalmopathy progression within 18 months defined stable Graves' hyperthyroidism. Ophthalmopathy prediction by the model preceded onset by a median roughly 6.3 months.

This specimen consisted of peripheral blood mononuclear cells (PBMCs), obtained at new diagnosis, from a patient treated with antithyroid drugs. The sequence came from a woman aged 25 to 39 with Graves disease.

CDR3 residues: CASSLSLAEAFF. In DNA, the CDR3 is TGTGCCAGCAGCCTAAGTTTAGCTGAAGCTTTCTTT. The chain is built from TRBV11-2 and TRBJ1-1; D is unresolved. The CDR3 totals 12 residues. Trimming left V 5 bases short and J 6 bases short, with 10 bases between. Germline CDR1 SGHAT, CDR2 FQNNGV. The full variable domain, its missing parts supplied by reference TRBV11-2 and TRBJ1-1, is EAGVAQSPRYKIIEKRQSVAFWCNPISGHATLYWYQQILGQGPKLLIQFQNNGVVDDSQLPKDRFSAERLKGVDSTLKIQPAKLEDSAVYLCASSLSLAEAFFGQGTRLTVV.